The 3 T cell receptor beta chains in this list originate from one sample, sequenced in a study of type 1 regulatory T cells. Overall study results and limits: Compared with non-type 1 regulatory T cells, type 1 regulatory T cells showed a more restricted TCR repertoire.

TCRdb processed the reads anew with MiXCR; each CDR3 protein has one entry. Of 70,000 or so distinct CDR3 sequences in the sample, less than 25% are singletons; the top ten hold less than 10%. These TCRs are of unknown antigen specificity. Sequencing was carried out using cultured type 1 regulatory T (Tr1) cells, either the whole culture or a sorted fraction (not recorded which). The receptors were sampled from a human donor in good health.

The rearrangement uses TRBV7-3 and TRBJ2-1; the D gene is possibly TRBD2 (6 bases). Germline CDR1 is SGHTA and CDR2 is FQGTGA. The CDR3 is 14 amino acids. Trimming removed 4 bases from V and 4 bases from J, with 11 bases in between. The CDR3 here is CASSSGGTYNEQFF. The CDR3 DNA reads as TGTGCCAGCAGCTCGGGCGGGACGTACAATGAGCAGTTCTTC.

This chain links TRBV7-2 with TRBJ2-2; weak D call: TRBD1 (6 bases). The CDR3 extends over 16 amino acids. The ends were cut back, 5 bases at V and 0 bases at J, with 13 bases in the middle. CDR1 is SGHTA, CDR2 FQGNSA, per germline. Written as DNA, the CDR3 is TGTGCCAGCAGCCCCCACGGGACACCGAACACCGGGGAGCTGTTTTTT. This sequence encodes CASSPHGTPNTGELFF.

This clonotype was seen a handful of times. The chain carries TRBV7-6 and TRBJ2-3; TRBD2 matches 7 bases. Unmatched junction bases numbered 11, after V lost 7 bases and J lost 1 base. In germline, CDR1 is SGHVS, CDR2 FNYEAQ. The CDR3 is 16 amino acids. The DNA of the CDR3 is TGTGCCAGCACCCGGGGTGGTGCGGGGGGCACAGATACGCAGTATTTT. This encodes CASTRGGAGGTDTQYF.